This T cell receptor (beta chain) was captured in a study of cytomegalovirus exposure and HLA in healthy donors (dated by TCRdb to about 2017). General notes on the study: A later analysis indicated that the 90 to 150 validation repertoires were generated on the platform also employed for the 700 or so repertoires of the first cohort. The study aimed to test whether cataloging public T cell receptors could reveal signatures of past pathogen exposure. Besides the first cohort of 666 subjects, a separate validation cohort made up of roughly 130 different subjects was used. To predict cytomegalovirus infection status, the study brought together high-throughput TCR immunosequencing, statistical association of individual TCRs with disease status, and machine learning.

Library generation was performed with the immunoSEQ multiplex PCR assay. Per the source publication's procedure: To diagnose cytomegalovirus status from the catalog of TCR beta chain sequences, a statistical classification framework was built. Not all clones reach the TCRdb copy of this immuneACCESS table, which keeps in-frame sequences only. Checked studies attribute under half of the gap to unresolved V genes and leave the rest unexplained. V, J and clone size reflect that table, while D and trimming were determined from the DNA. The sample profile shows over 250,000 clones; approximately 86% of them were found once. Approximately 1% of the sample goes to the ten largest clones. Note on this clone: The antigen it recognizes is unknown. Per-base qualities were not stored, and no clone one base away is much larger.

The V end gives up 0 bases and the J end 4 bases, leaving 5 bases in the junction not matched to a gene. Inclusive of the bounding cysteine and phenylalanine, the CDR3 is 16 residues long. The only DNA kept is the CDR3, 48 bases in frame from the first base. The germline V gene supplies CDR1 SGHRS and CDR2 YFSETQ. Overall study results and their limits: Cytomegalovirus status was reported to be diagnosed by the classifier with high specificity and sensitivity in both the original and validation cohorts. The authors suggested that the approach could potentially be extended to other disease states and immunological phenotypes. While some public TCRs were present in many individuals, most TCR sequences turned up only very rarely across donors. A few of the identified cytomegalovirus-associated TCR beta chains were confirmed in vitro to be specific for cytomegalovirus antigens. Of the cluster scores, around 95% were above 0 in a later analysis, which found that TCRs clustered in the first cohort also tended to co-occur in the 120 validation repertoires. A later analysis lacked HLA typing for the validation cohort, so it scored co-occurrence in that cohort across all 110 or so repertoires. In the study, roughly 160 TCR beta chains were listed as associated with cytomegalovirus.

The donors were included in the validation cohort of approximately 130 subjects, a group kept apart from the approximately 700-subject first cohort. This TCR came from a young woman in good health and CMV-seronegative. The sequenced sample was PBMCs. The rearranged chain carries TRBV5-1 and TRBJ2-1, with 9 bases matching TRBD2. The bases are TGCGCCAGCAGCTTGGCGGCGGGAGGGGATTACAATGAGCAGTTCTTC. It codes for CASSLAAGGDYNEQFF.